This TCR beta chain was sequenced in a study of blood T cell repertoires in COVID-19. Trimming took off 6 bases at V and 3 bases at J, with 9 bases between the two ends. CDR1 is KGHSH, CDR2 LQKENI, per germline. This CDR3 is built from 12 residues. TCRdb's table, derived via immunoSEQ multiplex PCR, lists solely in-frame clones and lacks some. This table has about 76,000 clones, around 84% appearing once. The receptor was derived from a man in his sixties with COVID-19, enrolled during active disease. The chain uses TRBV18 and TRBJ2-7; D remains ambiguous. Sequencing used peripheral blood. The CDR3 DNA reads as TGTGCCAGCTCTCAAACAAGCTACGAGCAGTACTTC. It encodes CASSQTSYEQYF.